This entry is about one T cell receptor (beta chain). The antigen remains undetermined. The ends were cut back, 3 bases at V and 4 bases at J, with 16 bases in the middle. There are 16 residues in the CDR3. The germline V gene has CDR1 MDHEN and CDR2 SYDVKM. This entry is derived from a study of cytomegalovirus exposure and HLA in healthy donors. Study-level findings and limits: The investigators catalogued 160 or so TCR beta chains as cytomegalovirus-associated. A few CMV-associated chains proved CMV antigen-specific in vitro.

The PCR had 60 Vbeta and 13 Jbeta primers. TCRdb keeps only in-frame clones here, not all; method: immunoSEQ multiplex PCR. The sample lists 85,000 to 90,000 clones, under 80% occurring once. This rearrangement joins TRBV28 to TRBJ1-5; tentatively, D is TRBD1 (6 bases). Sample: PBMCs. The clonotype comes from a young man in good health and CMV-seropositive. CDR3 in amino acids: CASSFRQGSFNQPQHF. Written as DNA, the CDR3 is TGTGCCAGCAGTTTTCGCCAGGGGTCCTTTAATCAGCCCCAGCATTTT.